The 22 T cell receptor beta chains below come from one sample, sequenced in a study of technical replicates of blood from four donors. The assay was immunoSEQ multiplex PCR, and TCRdb's table has in-frame clones only and misses some. The top ten clones hold approximately 0.27% of a sample with about 85,000 clones, about 94% of them seen once. Sequencing input: T cells isolated from PBMCs. The receptors shown here come from a human donor in good health.

The CDR3 loop is CASSELGLAGTDTQYF. The CDR3 DNA reads TGTGCCAGCAGTGAATTGGGACTAGCGGGGACAGATACGCAGTATTTT. The chain carries TRBV25-1 and TRBJ2-3, with 13 bases lining up with TRBD2. Germline V CDR1 and CDR2: MGHDK, SYGVNS. V was pared by 1 base and J by 3 bases, with 1 base of the junction left unmatched. This CDR3 has 16 amino acids.

V and J are TRBV4-1 and TRBJ2-7, with 13 positions matching TRBD2. Germline lookup yields CDR1 MGHRA and CDR2 YSYEKL. Unmatched junction bases numbered 2, after V lost 3 bases and J lost 3 bases. The CDR3 has 15 residues. For the CDR3, the DNA is TGCGCCAGCAGCCAGAGGACTAGCGGGAGCTACGAGCAGTACTTC. Translating gives CASSQRTSGSYEQYF.

This clone is a singleton in its sample. The gene calls are TRBV5-1 and TRBJ1-1; TRBD1 agrees at 10 bases. Germline loops: CDR1 SGHRS, CDR2 YFSETQ. V lost 3 bases and J lost 1; bases outside the gene matches: 3. The CDR3 spans 15 residues. CDR3 DNA sequence: TGCGCCAGCAGCTCCGGGACAGGGGAGAACACTGAAGCTTTCTTT. This codes for CASSSGTGENTEAFF.

This clone was seen only once. The chain links TRBV7-8 to TRBJ1-6; 8 bases fit TRBD1. This CDR3 region has 15 residues. Trimming cost V 5 bases and J 10 bases; bases outside gene matches: 10. The V gene's germline CDR1 is SGHVS and CDR2 FQNEAQ. The CDR3 loop is CASSSQGAARSPLHF. Here the CDR3 DNA reads TGTGCCAGCAGCAGCCAGGGGGCAGCTCGGTCACCCCTCCACTTT.

The chain recombines TRBV7-6 with TRBJ2-1; D may be TRBD1 (6 bases). The germline gives CDR1 SGHVS, CDR2 FNYEAQ. Trimming removed 5 bases at V and 6 bases at J, with 20 bases between. This CDR3 spans 16 amino acids. The CDR3 bases are TGTGCCAGCAGCCCACCAACCGGGACATTCGGCAATGAGCAGTTCTTC. It specifies CASSPPTGTFGNEQFF.

The chain employs TRBV10-2 and TRBJ2-2, with D possibly TRBD1 on 7 matching bases. Germline-derived CDR1 and CDR2 are WSHSY and SAAADI. The CDR3 extends over 14 amino acids. CDR3: CAGRGQRNTGELFF. In DNA form, the CDR3 reads TGCGCGGGGCGGGGACAGAGGAACACCGGGGAGCTGTTTTTT.

The V and J genes are TRBV27 and TRBJ1-3; a possible D gene is TRBD1 (6 bases). The V and J ends lost 3 bases and 6 bases respectively, with 12 bases between them. CDR1 is MNHEY and CDR2 is SMNVEV in the germline V gene (reference sequence). The CDR3 extends over 14 amino acids. CDR3: CASSLGTGLNTIYF. CDR3 coding DNA: TGTGCCAGCAGTTTGGGAACAGGGTTAAACACCATATATTTT.

This rearrangement joins TRBV6-5 to TRBJ2-7; 14 nucleotides align to TRBD2. The CDR3 consists of 14 residues. Germline-derived CDR1 and CDR2 are MNHEY and SVGAGI. J was trimmed by 4 bases and V by 6 bases; bases with no gene match: 2. CDR3 residues: CASSRTSGGYEQYF. The CDR3 nucleotides are TGTGCCAGCAGCCGGACTAGCGGGGGGTACGAGCAGTACTTC.

The chain has TRBV5-1 and TRBJ2-6; 7 bases align to TRBD1. Trimming took 2 bases from V and 2 from J; bases not matched to a gene: 1. The germline gives CDR1 SGHRS, CDR2 YFSETQ. The CDR3 runs 15 residues. This CDR3 is CASSFTGAGANVLTF. The CDR3 DNA reads TGCGCCAGCAGCTTTACAGGGGCTGGGGCCAACGTCCTGACTTTC. Full variable domain (missing parts from reference TRBV5-1 and TRBJ2-6): KAGVTQTPRYLIKTRGQQVTLSCSPISGHRSVSWYQQTPGQGLQFLFEYFSETQRNKGNFPGRFSGRQFSNSRSEMNVSTLELGDSALYLCASSFTGAGANVLTFGAGSRLTVL.

The V call is TRBV6-5, the J call TRBJ2-7, with 7 bases identical to TRBD2. Germline-derived CDR1 and CDR2 are MNHEY and SVGAGI. The CDR3 has 13 residues. Trimming took 5 bases from V and 3 from J; bases not matched to a gene: 4. CDR3 DNA: TGTGCCAGCAGTCGCGGGAGTATCTACGAGCAGTACTTC. The encoded protein is CASSRGSIYEQYF.

The chain recombines TRBV16 with TRBJ1-5, with D possibly being TRBD1 (5 bases). Germline-derived CDR1 and CDR2 are KGHSY and FQNENV. The CDR3 is 14 amino acids. V lost 8 bases to trimming and J lost 7 bases, with 18 bases between them. This chain's CDR3 is CASAFIGGAQPQHF. CDR3 DNA: TGTGCCAGCGCCTTTATTGGTGGGGCCCAGCCCCAGCATTTT. The full variable domain, in which reference TRBV16 and TRBJ1-5 provide the parts outside the CDR3, is GEEVAQTPKHLVRGEGQKAKLYCAPIKGHSYVFWYQQVLKNEFKFLISFQNENVFDETGMPKERFSAKCLPNSPCSLEIQATKLEDSAVYFCASAFIGGAQPQHFGDGTRLSIL.

The chain uses TRBV7-8 and TRBJ2-1; 11 nucleotides line up with TRBD2. J lost 8 bases, V lost 4 bases, and 7 bases had no gene match. The CDR3 is 15 residues long. In germline, CDR1 is SGHVS, CDR2 FQNEAQ. The CDR3 protein is CASSSLAGGGDEQFF. The CDR3, as DNA: TGTGCCAGCAGCTCTTTAGCGGGGGGGGGCGATGAGCAGTTCTTC.

The chain is built from TRBV6-5 and TRBJ2-5; D perhaps matches TRBD2 (6 bases). V lost 4 bases and J lost 3, with 12 bases in between. Germline loops: CDR1 MNHEY, CDR2 SVGAGI. The CDR3 covers 14 residues. CDR3 protein: CASSFSLAEETQYF. DNA of the CDR3: TGTGCCAGCAGTTTTTCACTAGCCGAAGAGACCCAGTACTTC.

The V gene is TRBV6-5, the J gene TRBJ1-2; D is ambiguous. V lost 5 bases and J 4 bases, leaving 11 bases between the germline ends. CDR1 is MNHEY and CDR2 is SVGAGI in the germline V gene. The CDR3 consists of 13 residues. CDR3 bases: TGTGCCAGCAGTGTGACACCCCGCTATGGCTACACCTTC. Protein sequence: CASSVTPRYGYTF.

The chain combines TRBV18 with TRBJ2-1; possible D gene TRBD1, 5 bases. The CDR3 spans 18 residues. Trimming removed 0 bases from V and 8 bases from J, with 23 bases in between. In germline, CDR1 is KGHSH, CDR2 LQKENI. CDR3 sequence (DNA): TGTGCCAGCTCACCACCACGGGTAGGGCAGGGTTCGCCCGATGAGCAGTTCTTC. As protein: CASSPPRVGQGSPDEQFF.

The chain couples TRBV19 to TRBJ2-7; TRBD2 aligns across 7 bases. Trimming removed 3 bases from V and 3 bases from J; junction bases left unmatched: 8. Germline V gene sequence: CDR1 LNHDA, CDR2 SQIVND (reference sequence). The CDR3 runs to 15 residues. CDR3 region: CASSIANGGDYEQYF. The CDR3 coding sequence is TGTGCCAGTAGTATTGCCAATGGGGGGGACTACGAGCAGTACTTC.

The rearrangement joins TRBV5-8 to TRBJ2-5; 7 bases are a match to TRBD1. This CDR3 spans 13 amino acids. V was pared by 10 bases and J by 9 bases, with 15 bases of the junction left unmatched. Germline V gene lookup returns CDR1 SGHTS and CDR2 YDEGEE. CDR3 region: CAARQGLSGPQYF. DNA for the CDR3: TGTGCCGCCAGACAGGGTCTGTCCGGGCCCCAGTACTTC.

The chain joins TRBV11-2 to TRBJ2-7, with 14 bases that match TRBD2. CDR1 SGHAT and CDR2 FQNNGV come from the germline V gene. V dropped 3 bases and J dropped 3; count of bases not matched to a gene: 13. CDR3 length equals 19 residues. The CDR3 loop is CASSFLVGLAGVAGYEQYF. The CDR3 nucleotides read TGTGCCAGCAGCTTTCTGGTGGGACTAGCGGGAGTGGCGGGCTACGAGCAGTACTTC.

V gene TRBV19 combines with J gene TRBJ2-3; D is possibly TRBD2 (6 bases). V shed 4 bases and J shed 2 bases, with 13 bases lying between them. CDR1 and CDR2 from the germline V gene are LNHDA and SQIVND (reference sequence). The CDR3 is 15 residues long. As DNA, the CDR3 is TGTGCCAGTAGTACGGGAGTCCCTGTCACAGATACGCAGTATTTT. Residues: CASSTGVPVTDTQYF.

This clone appeared once. The V gene is TRBV14, the J gene TRBJ2-7; 7 bases agree with TRBD2. The CDR3 has 15 residues. Unmatched junction bases numbered 13, after V lost 5 bases and J lost 6 bases. Germline V lookup: CDR1 SGHDN, CDR2 FVKESK. The CDR3, as DNA: TGTGCCAGCAGCTATGGGGCGGGGTCGGGAGGCGAGCAGTACTTC. Residues: CASSYGAGSGGEQYF.

The chain has TRBV5-1 and TRBJ2-7; D possibly corresponds to TRBD1 (6 bases). V was pared by 0 bases and J by 1 base, with 14 bases between. CDR1 is SGHRS and CDR2 is YFSETQ in the germline V gene. This CDR3 is 16 amino acids long. The CDR3 coding sequence is TGCGCCAGCAGCTTGGCTGCACAGGGATTATCCTACGAGCAGTACTTC. The encoded protein is CASSLAAQGLSYEQYF.

This chain connects TRBV29-1 to TRBJ2-5; 7 bases are a match to TRBD1. The V gene's germline CDR1 is SQVTM and CDR2 ANQGSEA. The CDR3 covers 16 residues. With V trimmed by 4 bases and J by 2 bases, 13 bases remained unmatched. The CDR3 loop reads CSVVGTAGTVQETQYF. The CDR3 DNA sequence: TGCAGCGTTGTTGGCACCGCCGGGACAGTACAAGAGACCCAGTACTTC. The full variable domain, in which reference TRBV29-1 and TRBJ2-5 provide the parts outside the CDR3, is SAVISQKPSRDICQRGTSLTIQCQVDSQVTMMFWYRQQPGQSLTLIATANQGSEATYESGFVIDKFPISRPNLTFSTLTVSNMSPEDSSIYLCSVVGTAGTVQETQYFGPGTRLLVL.